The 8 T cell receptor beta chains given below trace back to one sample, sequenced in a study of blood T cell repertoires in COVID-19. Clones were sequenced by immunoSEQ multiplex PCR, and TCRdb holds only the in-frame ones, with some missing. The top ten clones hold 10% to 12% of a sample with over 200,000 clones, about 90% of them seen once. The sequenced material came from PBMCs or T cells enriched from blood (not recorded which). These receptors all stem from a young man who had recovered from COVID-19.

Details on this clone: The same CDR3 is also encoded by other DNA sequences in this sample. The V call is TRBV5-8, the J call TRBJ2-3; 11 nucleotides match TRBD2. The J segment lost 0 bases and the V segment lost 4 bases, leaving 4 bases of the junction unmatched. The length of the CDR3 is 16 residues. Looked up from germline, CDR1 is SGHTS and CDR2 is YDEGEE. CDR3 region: CASSLGLAESTDTQYF. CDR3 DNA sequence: TGTGCCAGCAGCCTGGGACTAGCGGAGAGCACAGATACGCAGTATTTT. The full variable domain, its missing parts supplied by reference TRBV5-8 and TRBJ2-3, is EAGVTQSPTHLIKTRGQQATLRCSPISGHTSVYWYQQALGLGLQFLLWYDEGEERNRGNFPPRFSGRQFPNYSSELNVNALELEDSALYLCASSLGLAESTDTQYFGPGTRLTVL.

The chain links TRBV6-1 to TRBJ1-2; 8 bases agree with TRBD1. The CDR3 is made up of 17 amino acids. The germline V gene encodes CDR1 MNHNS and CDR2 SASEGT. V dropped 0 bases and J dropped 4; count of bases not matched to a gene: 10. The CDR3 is CASSEAKGQDTFYGYTF. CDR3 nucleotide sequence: TGTGCCAGCAGTGAAGCGAAGGGACAGGATACTTTCTATGGCTACACCTTC.

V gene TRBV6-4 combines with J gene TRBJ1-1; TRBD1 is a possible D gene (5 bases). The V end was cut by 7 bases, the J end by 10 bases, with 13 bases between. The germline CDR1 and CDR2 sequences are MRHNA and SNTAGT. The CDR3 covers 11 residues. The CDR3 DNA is TGTGCCAGCACTTACCAGGGTATAGCTTTCTTT. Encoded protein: CASTYQGIAFF.

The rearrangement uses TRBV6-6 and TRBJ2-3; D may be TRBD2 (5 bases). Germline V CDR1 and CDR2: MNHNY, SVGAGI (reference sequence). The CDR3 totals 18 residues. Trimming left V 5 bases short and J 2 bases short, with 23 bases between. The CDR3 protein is CASSPELGHHEYTDTQYF. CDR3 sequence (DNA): TGTGCCAGCAGTCCGGAACTAGGCCACCACGAATACACAGATACGCAGTATTTT.

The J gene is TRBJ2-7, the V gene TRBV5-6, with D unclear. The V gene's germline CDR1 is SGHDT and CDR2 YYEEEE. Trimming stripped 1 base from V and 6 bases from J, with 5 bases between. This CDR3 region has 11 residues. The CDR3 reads CASSLSLEQYF. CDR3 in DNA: TGTGCCAGCAGCTTGTCCCTCGAGCAGTACTTC. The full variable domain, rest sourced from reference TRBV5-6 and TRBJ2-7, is DAGVTQSPTHLIKTRGQQVTLRCSPKSGHDTVSWYQQALGQGPQFIFQYYEEEERQRGNFPDRFSGHQFPNYSSELNVNALLLGDSALYLCASSLSLEQYFGPGTRLTVT.

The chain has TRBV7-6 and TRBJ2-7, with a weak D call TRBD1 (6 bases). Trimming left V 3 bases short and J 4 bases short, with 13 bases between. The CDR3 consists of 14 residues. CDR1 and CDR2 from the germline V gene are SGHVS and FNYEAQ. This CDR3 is CASSFSGADYEQYF. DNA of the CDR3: TGTGCCAGCAGCTTCTCAGGGGCTGATTACGAGCAGTACTTC.

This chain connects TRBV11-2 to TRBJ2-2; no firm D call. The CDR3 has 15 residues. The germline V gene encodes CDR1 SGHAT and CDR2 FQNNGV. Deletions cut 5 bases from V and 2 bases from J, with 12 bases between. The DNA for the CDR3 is TGTGCCAGCAGCCACATGACACTTAACACCGGGGAGCTGTTTTTT. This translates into CASSHMTLNTGELFF.

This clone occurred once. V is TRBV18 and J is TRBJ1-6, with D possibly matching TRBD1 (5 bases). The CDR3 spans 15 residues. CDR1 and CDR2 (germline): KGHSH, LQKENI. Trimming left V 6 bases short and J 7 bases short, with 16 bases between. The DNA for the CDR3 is TGTGCCAGCTCCTATGGTATGGGGGGGAATTCACCCCTCCACTTT. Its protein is CASSYGMGGNSPLHF.